A single sample is the source of the 8 T cell receptor beta chains below, sequenced in a study of T cell responses to AZD1222 COVID-19 vaccine. Produced via immunoSEQ multiplex PCR; TCRdb's table is partial and in-frame only. The sample consists of fewer than 30,000 clones, more than 70% of them appearing once. Sequenced here: peripheral blood, sampled on day 0 of AZD1222 vaccination. Every receptor here comes from an adult in good health.

DNA for the CDR3: TGTGCCAGTAGTATCGGACCGACCTCTGGAAACACCATATATTTT. This sequence encodes CASSIGPTSGNTIYF. V usage is TRBV19 and J usage is TRBJ1-3; D unresolved. CDR1 and CDR2 (germline): LNHDA, SQIVND (reference sequence). The CDR3 sequence is 15 residues long. The V gene lost 3 bases and the J gene lost 0 bases, with 9 bases spanning the gap.

This chain uses TRBV18 with TRBJ1-6; D may be TRBD1 (6 bases). V was cut by 5 bases and J by 0 bases, with 20 bases left in between. Germline CDR1 is KGHSH and CDR2 is LQKENI. This CDR3 has 19 amino acids. The CDR3, as DNA: TGTGCCAGCTCATTATTGACAGGCCCCGAGGGCTCCTATAATTCACCCCTCCACTTT. It translates to CASSLLTGPEGSYNSPLHF.

The chain combines TRBV5-6 with TRBJ2-1; unclear D gene. V lost 4 bases and J lost 8, with 13 bases in between. The CDR3 runs 13 residues. The germline V gene has CDR1 SGHDT and CDR2 YYEEEE. The CDR3 sequence: CASSVWGFHEQFF. Written as DNA, the CDR3 is TGTGCCAGCAGCGTATGGGGATTCCATGAGCAGTTCTTC.

This chain connects TRBV11-2 to TRBJ1-4; no definite D call. V lost 1 base and J 8 bases, leaving 5 bases between the germline ends. The V gene's germline CDR1 is SGHAT and CDR2 FQNNGV. CDR3 length equals 12 residues. The CDR3 nucleotides are TGTGCCAGCAGCTTAGGCGGAGAAAAACTGTTTTTT. Protein sequence: CASSLGGEKLFF.

This clone is medium-sized by share. The chain employs TRBV4-2 and TRBJ2-7; perhaps D is TRBD1 or TRBD2 (5 bases each). The germline V and J ends were trimmed by 0 bases and 7 bases, with 10 bases remaining between them. Germline V gives CDR1 LGHNA, CDR2 YNFKEQ. The CDR3 has 13 residues. CDR3 amino acids: CASSQERGKEQYV. The CDR3 nucleotides read TGTGCCAGCAGCCAAGAGAGGGGTAAAGAGCAGTACGTC.

The CDR3 bases are TGTGCCAGCAGCCAAGATTTCGGCGCAAATGGCTACACCTTC. It codes for CASSQDFGANGYTF. J is TRBJ1-2 and V is TRBV4-2; no definite D call. Trimming removed 0 bases at V and 6 bases at J, with 11 bases between. Germline CDR1 and CDR2: LGHNA and YNFKEQ. The CDR3 contains 14 residues.

The chain employs TRBV6-5 and TRBJ1-1, with 10 bases that match TRBD1. Unmatched junction bases numbered 6, after V lost 6 bases and J lost 2 bases. This CDR3 is built from 15 residues. Germline loops: CDR1 MNHEY, CDR2 SVGAGI. The CDR3 nucleotides are TGTGCCAGCAGGACAGGGGGCGCGGAAAACACTGAAGCTTTCTTT. Translated, it gives CASRTGGAENTEAFF.

This clone was counted once. As DNA, the CDR3 is TGTGCCAGCAGCGTGGGCAGAAATCAGCCCCAGCATTTT. This codes for CASSVGRNQPQHF. The rearrangement uses TRBV7-2 and TRBJ1-5, with no clear D. V was shortened by 5 bases and J by 4 bases, with 9 bases between the two germline ends. This CDR3 has 13 amino acids. Germline V gene sequence: CDR1 SGHTA, CDR2 FQGNSA.